These T cell receptor beta chains were read from a single sample in a study of shared clonotypes between healthy human individuals. Using immunoSEQ multiplex PCR, the repertoire was profiled, and TCRdb retains in-frame clones only, with some absent. Here the sample spans 190,000 or so clones, roughly 70% being singletons. Source material: memory CD4+ T cells sorted from blood. The receptors originated from a man aged 30 to 45 in good health. Both conserved end residues are part of each CDR3. A D gene is named only where the DNA matches it firmly. Not every row has a clone size; where given, it reads once, few, many or a size class.

NA,TRBV7-2,TRBJ2-5,NA,TGTGCCAGCAGCTCCAATCGGAACAGGGACGGGGAGACCCAGTACTTC,CASSSNRNRDGETQYF
NA,TRBV7-9,TRBJ2-7,NA,TGTGCCAGCAGCATCAGGGTAGGGAACGAGCAGTACTTC,CASSIRVGNEQYF
once,TRBV2,TRBJ2-3,NA,TGTGCCAGCAGGCTAGGATTCTTAAGCACAGATACGCAGTATTTT,CASRLGFLSTDTQYF
NA,TRBV4-1,TRBJ1-2,TRBD1,TGCGCCAGCAGCCAGACCCCAGGGACAGGGTTCGGCTACACCTTC,CASSQTPGTGFGYTF
few,TRBV5-4,TRBJ2-1,TRBD1,TGTGCCAGCAGCCCTAAACCGGGACAGGACCGAGGATTCTTC,CASSPKPGQDRGFF
once,TRBV27,TRBJ2-2,TRBD1,TGTGCCAGCAGTTTCGACAGGGAGCCCGGGGAGCTGTTTTTT,CASSFDREPGELFF
NA,TRBV7-9,TRBJ1-2,NA,TGTGCCAGCAAACCGACGGCGTTGGGAGGCTACACCTTC,CASKPTALGGYTF
few,TRBV5-1,TRBJ1-1,NA,TGCGCCAGCAGCCCCAGGACCTTAGAAGAAGCTTTCTTT,CASSPRTLEEAFF
NA,TRBV6-1,TRBJ1-1,NA,TGTGCCAGCAGGGAATTATGGGATGGGGTAGAAGCTTTCTTT,CASRELWDGVEAFF
NA,TRBV29-1,TRBJ2-5,NA,TGCAGCGTTGAAACAGTTATAGGAGAGACCCAGTACTTC,CSVETVIGETQYF
NA,TRBV6-1,TRBJ2-7,TRBD1,TGTGCCAGCAGTGTCGGGACAGGGAGCTCCTACGAGCAGTACTTC,CASSVGTGSSYEQYF
NA,TRBV7-2,TRBJ2-5,NA,TGTGCCAGCAGCTGGCGTGCCGGATGGCAAACCCAAGAGACCCAGTACTTC,CASSWRAGWQTQETQYF
few,TRBV9,TRBJ1-4,TRBD1,TGTGCCAGCAGCCTCGGACTGGGACAGGGAAACGAAAAACTGTTTTTT,CASSLGLGQGNEKLFF
NA,TRBV10-3,TRBJ2-5,TRBD2,TGTGCCATCAGTGATTACGGACTAGCGGGAGGGGAGACCCAGTACTTC,CAISDYGLAGGETQYF
many,TRBV6-6,TRBJ2-7,TRBD2,TGTGCCAGCAGTTACGGGGAGGGGCGGGCCTTTCACGAGCAGTACTTC,CASSYGEGRAFHEQYF
few,TRBV21-1,TRBJ2-7,NA,TGTGCCAGCAGCAAATCCCCCGGGCGGGACAACTCCTACGAGCAGTACTTC,CASSKSPGRDNSYEQYF
many,TRBV29-1,TRBJ2-1,TRBD2,TGCAGCGTGGAACTAGCGGGAGTTTTCTTC,CSVELAGVFF
NA,TRBV5-5,TRBJ2-1,NA,TGTGCCAGCAGCTTGGTTTCCGGACCCGAGGGGGAGCAGTTCTTC,CASSLVSGPEGEQFF
NA,TRBV7-2,TRBJ2-2,NA,TGTGCCAGCAGCTTACAAGCGGGCACCGGGGAGCTGTTTTTT,CASSLQAGTGELFF
NA,TRBV5-1,TRBJ2-3,TRBD2,TGCGCCAGCAAGCGCGGGGGGAGCACAGATACGCAGTATTTT,CASKRGGSTDTQYF
once,TRBV4-1,TRBJ1-5,NA,TGCGCCAGCAGCGGAACAGGTGGGGGAATGCCCCAGCATTTT,CASSGTGGGMPQHF
NA,TRBV7-3,TRBJ1-5,NA,TGTGCCAGCAGCCTTGGTCCAGCGCAGCCCCAGCATTTT,CASSLGPAQPQHF
few,TRBV14,TRBJ2-1,NA,TGTGCCAGCAGCCGTGGGTGGAATGAGCAGTTCTTC,CASSRGWNEQFF
NA,TRBV4-2,TRBJ2-3,TRBD2,TGTGCCAGCAGCCGGACTAGCGGGAGGGAAACAGATACGCAGTATTTT,CASSRTSGRETDTQYF
few,TRBV10-1,TRBJ2-1,TRBD1,TGCGCCAGCAGAAGGGACAGGGCAGGAGATGAGCAGTTCTTC,CASRRDRAGDEQFF
NA,TRBV2,TRBJ1-4,NA,TGTGCCAGCAGTGTTCGGCAGGGTGGGGAAAAACTGTTTTTT,CASSVRQGGEKLFF
few,TRBV9,TRBJ1-1,NA,TGTGCCAGCAGCCTCGGCCTGGGGGACTCAGACACTGAAGCTTTCTTT,CASSLGLGDSDTEAFF
NA,TRBV6-1,TRBJ2-7,TRBD2,TGTGCCAGCAGCTCCTCTAGCGGTCTCTACGAGCAGTACTTC,CASSSSSGLYEQYF
once,TRBV5-1,TRBJ1-1,TRBD1,TGCGCCAGCAGCAGGGACAGGGTGAACACTGAAGCTTTCTTT,CASSRDRVNTEAFF